What follows is one T cell receptor (beta chain) and its context. Its antigen is unidentified. The sample belongs to a study of cytomegalovirus exposure and HLA in healthy donors. Study-wide points: As confirmed in vitro, three CMV-associated chains were specific for CMV antigens. According to an earlier analysis, most TCR beta V segments yielded productive rearrangements about 87% or about 30% of the time. When a later analysis compared HLA-associated TCR beta chains with equally common others, the HLA-associated chains turned out to be more clonally expanded and to have lower generation probabilities. Later analysis showed most CMV-associated TCR beta chains appearing HLA-restricted.

The CDR3 is 15 amino acids. Germline assignment: CDR1 SGHRS and CDR2 YFSETQ. V shed 4 bases, J shed 7 bases, and the junction held 9 bases outside the gene matches. Amplification used 60 Vbeta primers and 13 Jbeta primers. TCRdb keeps only in-frame clones here, not all; method: immunoSEQ multiplex PCR. The sample has 150,000 or so clones, approximately 75% seen once. The chain is built from TRBV5-1 and TRBJ2-2, with 8 bases lining up with TRBD1. Input material: PBMCs. The TCR was taken from a man aged 18 to 30 in good health and CMV-seronegative. The CDR3 sequence is CASSNRTGIGGELFF. DNA of the CDR3: TGCGCCAGCAGCAACCGGACAGGGATAGGCGGGGAGCTGTTTTTT.